This T cell receptor beta chain was documented in a study of blood T cell repertoires in COVID-19. Study context: PBMCs, B-cell-depleted T cells, or T cells provided the cDNA or gDNA that made up the material.

Sequencing was performed with immunoSEQ multiplex PCR; in TCRdb, only in-frame clones are kept and a portion is missing. The sample yields roughly 220,000 clones, around 90% seen once. V was pared by 0 bases and J by 8 bases, with 11 bases of the junction left unmatched. The V gene's germline CDR1 is SGDLS and CDR2 YYNGEE. The length of the CDR3 is 17 residues. The sequencing input was peripheral blood. The rearrangement uses TRBV9 and TRBJ2-4; 10 bases agree with TRBD2. This clonotype was sampled from a man between 60 and 75 years old with acute or convalescent COVID-19. CDR3 sequence (DNA): TGTGCCAGCAGCGTAGGTCGGCTAGCGGGGGTTTTAGACATTCAGTACTTC. Its protein product is CASSVGRLAGVLDIQYF. The full variable domain, in which reference TRBV9 and TRBJ2-4 provide the parts outside the CDR3, is DSGVTQTPKHLITATGQRVTLRCSPRSGDLSVYWYQQSLDQGLQFLIQYYNGEERAKGNILERFSAQQFPDLHSELNLSSLELGDSALYFCASSVGRLAGVLDIQYFGAGTRLSVL.